One T cell receptor beta chain is described in this entry. This sample stems from a study of glioma-infiltrating T cells after dendritic cell vaccination. Clones were read by immunoSEQ multiplex PCR, and TCRdb kept only the in-frame ones, dropping some. The sample shows fewer than 65,000 clones, approximately 89% of them seen only once. The time point: after dendritic cell vaccination, including at tumor progression/relapse. The V gene's germline CDR1 is MDHEN and CDR2 SYDVKM. Unmatched junction bases numbered 6, after V lost 7 bases and J lost 10 bases. This CDR3 is 11 amino acids long. The rearrangement uses TRBV28 and TRBJ1-1; TRBD1 aligns across 7 bases. The TCR comes from a human donor with glioblastoma. The starting material was blood, obtained after dendritic cell vaccination. In DNA, the CDR3 is TGTGCCAGCATTGGTCAGGGGGGAGCTTTCTTT. Its translation: CASIGQGGAFF.